The clone carrying this T cell receptor beta chain was recorded at least ten times. This record comes from a study of Graves' ophthalmopathy and Graves' hyperthyroidism. Study-wide context: Peripheral blood sampling occurred at initial diagnosis, before any treatment.

Germline CDR1 is SGHTA and CDR2 is FQGTGA. This CDR3 region has 14 residues. Trimming removed 3 bases from V and 9 bases from J; junction bases left unmatched: 4. Amplification from RNA transcripts yielded the TCR beta CDR3 regions. First-round RT-PCR used HTBI primers; second-round multiplex PCR followed. TCRdb re-derived calls from the multiplex PCR reads in MiXCR, one entry per CDR3 protein. The table records approximately 700,000 distinct CDR3 sequences, about 38% of them present only once. Sequenced input: peripheral blood. The chain recombines TRBV7-3 with TRBJ1-6, with 8 bases lining up with TRBD1. The source is an adult man with Graves' ophthalmopathy. DNA for the CDR3: TGTGCCAGCAGCTTTACAGGGGGAGGTTCACCCCTCCACTTT. This encodes CASSFTGGGSPLHF.